This is a list of T cell receptor beta chains from one sample in a study of early T cells in non-severe SARS-CoV-2 infection. In TCRdb, the 5' RACE reads were re-called with MiXCR into one record per CDR3 protein. The table records about 94,000 distinct CDR3 sequences, roughly 13% of them present only once. Input material: whole blood. These receptor sequences come from an adult who was a healthcare worker with PCR-confirmed SARS-CoV-2 infection or an uninfected control (not recorded which). The CDR3 runs from the conserved cysteine through the conserved F or W. D genes are given only for firm matches. Where a row states a size, it is once, few, many or the class of an expanded clone; other rows omit it.

d_call: -; v_call: TRBV6-1; clone_size: -; j_call: TRBJ1-6; cdr3_aa: CASSEAVTAYNSPLHF; cdr3_nt: TGTGCCAGCAGTGAAGCGGTGACAGCCTATAATTCACCCCTCCACTTT
d_call: -; v_call: TRBV6-2/TRBV6-3; clone_size: many; j_call: TRBJ2-3; cdr3_aa: CASGYDLLTDSKTDTQYF; cdr3_nt: TGTGCCAGCGGATACGATCTACTCACGGACAGTAAGACAGATACGCAGTATTTT
d_call: -; v_call: TRBV25-1; clone_size: many; j_call: TRBJ2-7; cdr3_aa: CASSPSPYEQYF; cdr3_nt: TGTGCCAGCAGTCCATCACCCTACGAGCAGTACTTC
d_call: TRBD1; v_call: TRBV28; clone_size: -; j_call: TRBJ1-4; cdr3_aa: CASSPHRQGPRGVFF; cdr3_nt: TGTGCCAGCAGTCCCCATCGACAGGGACCCAGGGGGGTGTTTTTT
d_call: -; v_call: TRBV5-1; clone_size: -; j_call: TRBJ1-2; cdr3_aa: CASRDPLDGYTF; cdr3_nt: TGCGCCAGCAGGGACCCCCTTGATGGCTACACCTTC
d_call: TRBD1; v_call: TRBV7-9; clone_size: many; j_call: TRBJ2-5; cdr3_aa: CASSHSTGTETQYF; cdr3_nt: TGTGCCAGCAGCCACTCGACAGGGACAGAGACCCAGTACTTC
d_call: TRBD2; v_call: TRBV28; clone_size: few; j_call: TRBJ2-7; cdr3_aa: CASSPPGGLWEQYF; cdr3_nt: TGTGCCAGCAGTCCCCCGGGGGGTTTGTGGGAGCAGTACTTC
d_call: -; v_call: TRBV18; clone_size: -; j_call: TRBJ2-2; cdr3_aa: CASSPTATGELFF; cdr3_nt: TGTGCCAGCTCACCTACAGCCACCGGGGAGCTGTTTTTT
d_call: -; v_call: TRBV9; clone_size: -; j_call: TRBJ2-7; cdr3_aa: CASSSEGGGTYEQYF; cdr3_nt: TGTGCCAGCAGCTCCGAAGGTGGGGGGACCTACGAGCAGTACTTC
d_call: TRBD1; v_call: TRBV28; clone_size: -; j_call: TRBJ2-6; cdr3_aa: CASSMLDRTTITGANVLTF; cdr3_nt: TGTGCCAGCAGCATGCTGGACAGGACGACGATTACTGGGGCCAACGTCCTGACTTTC
d_call: -; v_call: TRBV12-3/TRBV12-4; clone_size: -; j_call: TRBJ1-1; cdr3_aa: CASSYARGVVHTEAFF; cdr3_nt: TGTGCCAGCAGTTACGCTAGGGGAGTAGTTCACACTGAAGCTTTCTTT
d_call: -; v_call: TRBV6-1; clone_size: few; j_call: TRBJ2-7; cdr3_aa: CASTVGGVGEQYF; cdr3_nt: TGTGCCAGCACCGTCGGGGGAGTGGGCGAGCAGTACTTC
d_call: TRBD1; v_call: TRBV15; clone_size: few; j_call: TRBJ2-1; cdr3_aa: CATSRDRAGGEQFF; cdr3_nt: TGTGCCACCAGCAGAGATCGGGCAGGGGGCGAGCAGTTCTTC
d_call: -; v_call: TRBV7-8; clone_size: many; j_call: TRBJ2-1; cdr3_aa: CGVGYNEQFF; cdr3_nt: TGTGGCGTGGGCTACAATGAGCAGTTCTTC
d_call: -; v_call: TRBV29-1; clone_size: -; j_call: TRBJ2-2; cdr3_aa: CSVGVTGELFF; cdr3_nt: TGCAGCGTGGGGGTCACCGGGGAGCTGTTTTTT
d_call: -; v_call: TRBV28; clone_size: once; j_call: TRBJ1-6; cdr3_aa: CASSLPRYSPLHF; cdr3_nt: TGTGCCAGCAGTTTACCCCGGTATTCACCCCTCCACTTT
d_call: -; v_call: TRBV28; clone_size: -; j_call: TRBJ2-1; cdr3_aa: CASSLSLNNEQFF; cdr3_nt: TGTGCCAGCAGTTTATCACTGAACAATGAGCAGTTCTTC